In this sample, the clone carrying this T cell receptor beta chain turned up a few times. The antigen is not known. J was trimmed by 4 bases and V by 5 bases; bases with no gene match: 4. This CDR3 contains 14 residues. Germline lookup yields CDR1 GTSNPN and CDR2 SVGIG (reference sequence). The data belong to a study of cytomegalovirus exposure and HLA in healthy donors. Whole-study findings and limits: There were some V segments, including TRBV6-2 and TRBV6-3, excluded as indistinguishable.

PCR primers comprised 60 Vbeta and 13 Jbeta primers. Only in-frame clones appear in the TCRdb table, and some are missing; sequencing was by immunoSEQ multiplex PCR. Of 120,000 to 150,000 clones listed, 75% to 90% are singletons. Specimen: PBMCs. This sequence was found in a female donor in good health and CMV-seronegative. The rearrangement links TRBV30 to TRBJ2-5; 13 bases match TRBD2. CDR3 residues: CAWRTSGSGETQYF. Here the CDR3 DNA reads TGTGCCTGGCGGACTAGCGGGAGCGGAGAGACCCAGTACTTC. The variable domain in full, completed from reference TRBV30 and TRBJ2-5, reads SQTIHQWPATLVQPVGSPLSLECTVEGTSNPNLYWYRQAAGRGLQLLFYSVGIGQISSEVPQNLSASRPQDRQFILSSKKLLLSDSGFYLCAWRTSGSGETQYFGPGTRLLVL.